This passage covers 10 T cell receptor beta chains from one sample sequenced in a study of ipilimumab plus nivolumab after autologous stem cell transplantation. Assay: immunoSEQ multiplex PCR; the TCRdb copy retains only in-frame clones and omits some. This sample has 20,000 to 30,000 clones, with about 86% found just once. The specimen comprised PBMCs, sampled in a trial of ipilimumab plus nivolumab as post-transplant consolidation. The receptors derive from a male donor with diffuse large B-cell lymphoma.

V gene TRBV7-2 combines with J gene TRBJ2-5; tentative D call: TRBD1 (5 bases). The J call is uncertain, as TRBJ2-7 better fits the DNA end. The germline V gene encodes CDR1 SGHTA and CDR2 FQGNSA. The CDR3 length is 12 residues. The CDR3 DNA sequence: TGTGCCAGCAGCTCAGGGACCTACGAGCAGTACTTC. Translated: CASSSGTYEQYF.

The chain combines TRBV5-1 with TRBJ2-5; 11 bases are a match to TRBD2. The germline gives CDR1 SGHRS, CDR2 YFSETQ. After removal of 4 bases from V and 5 bases from J, the junction contained 7 bases not matched to a gene. CDR3 size: 15 residues. CDR3 nucleotides: TGCGCCAGCAGCCGTATTAGCGGGGGGGGCGAGACCCAGTACTTC. Translation: CASSRISGGGETQYF. Looking up the rest from reference TRBV5-1 and TRBJ2-5 gives the full variable domain: KAGVTQTPRYLIKTRGQQVTLSCSPISGHRSVSWYQQTPGQGLQFLFEYFSETQRNKGNFPGRFSGRQFSNSRSEMNVSTLELGDSALYLCASSRISGGGETQYFGPGTRLLVL.

The chain recombines TRBV5-3 with TRBJ2-1; 10 bases line up with TRBD2. TRBV5-3 is designated an ORF whose function remains uncertain. Trimming cost V 6 bases and J 10 bases; bases outside gene matches: 19. This CDR3 contains 17 residues. CDR3 sequence (DNA): TGTGCCAGAACCCTGGAGGCTAGCGGGGGACGGTTCGGAGAGCAGTTCTTC. Residues: CARTLEASGGRFGEQFF.

The chain combines TRBV19 with TRBJ2-5; no clear D gene. CDR3 size: 14 residues. The V and J ends lost 5 bases and 2 bases respectively, with 12 bases between them. The germline V gene has CDR1 LNHDA and CDR2 SQIVND (reference sequence). The CDR3 loop reads CASSPRQIQETQYF. The CDR3 coding sequence is TGTGCCAGTAGTCCCCGCCAGATTCAAGAGACCCAGTACTTC.

V usage is TRBV4-1 and J usage is TRBJ1-1, with a possible D match to TRBD1 (6 bases). Per germline, CDR1 MGHRA and CDR2 YSYEKL. V was cut by 0 bases and J by 0 bases, with 14 bases left in between. This CDR3 is built from 17 residues. DNA of the CDR3: TGCGCCAGCAGCCAAGATCCGACAGGCCCCATGAACACTGAAGCTTTCTTT. As protein: CASSQDPTGPMNTEAFF.

This chain joins TRBV12-5 and TRBJ1-2; a weak D match, TRBD1 (6 bases). Trimming cost V 2 bases and J 7 bases, with 17 bases left between them. CDR3 length equals 15 residues. Germline V gives CDR1 LGHNT, CDR2 FRNRAP. CDR3 in DNA: TGTGCTAGTGGTTTGCCCCTACTAGGGGGAACTGGCTACACCTTC. This sequence encodes CASGLPLLGGTGYTF.

The chain uses TRBV7-8 and TRBJ2-3; D may be TRBD1 or TRBD2 (6 bases each). Trimming cost V 1 base and J 5 bases, with 22 bases left between them. Per the germline V gene, CDR1 is SGHVS and CDR2 is FQNEAQ. The CDR3 length is 18 residues. The CDR3 bases are TGTGCCAGCAGCTTAGGGGGGCCGCGGGGAAGTCGGCAAGATACGCAGTATTTT. The encoded protein is CASSLGGPRGSRQDTQYF.

In the case of this clone: Its ends do not fully match the called genes, so a read error is possible. The rearrangement joins TRBV6-1 to TRBJ2-7; D gene unclear. Germline V gene data show CDR1 as MNHNS and CDR2 as SASEGT. This CDR3 has 14 amino acids. In nucleotides, the CDR3 is TGTGCCAGCAGGGAAGGGATGATCTTCTCCGAGCAGTACTTC. The encoded protein is CASREGMIFSEQYF.

In this sample, this clone turned up a few times. This chain links TRBV2 with TRBJ2-2, with 8 bases matching TRBD1. The J segment lost 2 bases and the V segment lost 7 bases, leaving 12 bases of the junction unmatched. Germline CDR1 SNHLY, CDR2 FYNNEI. This CDR3 contains 17 residues. The CDR3 sequence is CASNDPGQGANTGELFF. The CDR3 DNA sequence: TGTGCCAGCAACGACCCGGGGCAGGGGGCAAACACCGGGGAGCTGTTTTTT.

The gene calls are TRBV7-6 and TRBJ1-3; no clear D. CDR3 length: 15 residues. The V gene lost 5 bases and the J gene lost 0 bases, with 11 bases spanning the gap. The V gene's germline CDR1 is SGHVS and CDR2 FNYEAQ. The CDR3 sequence: CASSRLPNSGNTIYF. CDR3 coding DNA: TGTGCCAGCAGCCGCCTCCCAAACTCTGGAAACACCATATATTTT.